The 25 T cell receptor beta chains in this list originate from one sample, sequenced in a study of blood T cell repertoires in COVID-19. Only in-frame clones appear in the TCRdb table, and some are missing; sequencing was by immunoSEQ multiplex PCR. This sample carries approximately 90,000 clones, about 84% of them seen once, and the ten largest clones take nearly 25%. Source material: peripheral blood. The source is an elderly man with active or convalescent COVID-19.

The chain's CDR3 is CASSVAQGPNEKLFF. As DNA, the CDR3 is TGTGCCAGCAGCGTAGCTCAGGGCCCTAATGAAAAACTGTTTTTT. The chain has TRBV9 and TRBJ1-4; D perhaps matches TRBD1 (5 bases). V was shortened by 0 bases and J by 3 bases, with 9 bases between the two germline ends. CDR1 and CDR2 from the germline V gene are SGDLS and YYNGEE. The CDR3 totals 15 residues.

CDR3 region: CASSDQGHANTGELFF. CDR3 nucleotides: TGTGCCAGCAGTGATCAGGGCCACGCGAACACCGGGGAGCTGTTTTTT. The chain combines TRBV2 with TRBJ2-2, with a weak D call TRBD1 (5 bases). From germline, CDR1 is SNHLY and CDR2 FYNNEI. The CDR3 runs 16 residues. Trimming stripped 3 bases from V and 0 bases from J, with 11 bases between.

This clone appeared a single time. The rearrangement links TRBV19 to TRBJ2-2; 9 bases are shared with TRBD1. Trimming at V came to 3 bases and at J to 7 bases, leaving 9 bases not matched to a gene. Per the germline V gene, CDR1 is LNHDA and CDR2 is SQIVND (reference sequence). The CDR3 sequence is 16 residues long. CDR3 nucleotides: TGTGCCAGTAGTATCGTGGGACAGGGAGGAGGCGGGGAGCTGTTTTTT. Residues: CASSIVGQGGGGELFF.

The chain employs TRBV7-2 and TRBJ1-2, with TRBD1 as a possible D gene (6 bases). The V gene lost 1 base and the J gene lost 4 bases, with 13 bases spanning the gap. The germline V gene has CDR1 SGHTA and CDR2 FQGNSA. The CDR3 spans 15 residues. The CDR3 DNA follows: TGTGCCAGCAGCTTAGGGGGACAACAAACCTATGGCTACACCTTC. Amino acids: CASSLGGQQTYGYTF.

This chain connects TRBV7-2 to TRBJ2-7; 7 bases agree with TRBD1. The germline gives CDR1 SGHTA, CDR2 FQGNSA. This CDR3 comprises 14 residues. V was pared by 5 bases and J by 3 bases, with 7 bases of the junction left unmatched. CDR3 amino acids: CASSTGQFLYEQYF. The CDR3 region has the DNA TGTGCCAGCAGCACGGGACAGTTTCTCTACGAGCAGTACTTC. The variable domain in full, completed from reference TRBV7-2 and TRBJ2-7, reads GAGVSQSPSNKVTEKGKDVELRCDPISGHTALYWYRQSLGQGLEFLIYFQGNSAPDKSGLPSDRFSAERTGGSVSTLTIQRTQQEDSAVYLCASSTGQFLYEQYFGPGTRLTVT.

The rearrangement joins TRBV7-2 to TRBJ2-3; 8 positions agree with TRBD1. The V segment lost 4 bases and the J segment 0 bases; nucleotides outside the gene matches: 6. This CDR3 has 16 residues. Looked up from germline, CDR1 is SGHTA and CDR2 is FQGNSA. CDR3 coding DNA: TGTGCCAGCAGCTCCCGGGACAGGCCTAGCACAGATACGCAGTATTTT. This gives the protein CASSSRDRPSTDTQYF.

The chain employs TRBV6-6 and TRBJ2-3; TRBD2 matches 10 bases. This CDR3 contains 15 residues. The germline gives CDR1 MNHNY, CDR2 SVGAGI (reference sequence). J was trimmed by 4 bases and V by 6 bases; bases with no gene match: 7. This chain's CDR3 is CASRTSGGAADTQYF. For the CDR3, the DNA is TGTGCCAGCAGGACAAGCGGGGGGGCCGCAGATACGCAGTATTTT.

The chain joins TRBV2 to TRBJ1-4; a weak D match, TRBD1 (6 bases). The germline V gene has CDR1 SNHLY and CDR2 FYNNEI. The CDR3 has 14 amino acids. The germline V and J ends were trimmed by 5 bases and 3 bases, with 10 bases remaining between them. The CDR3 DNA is TGTGCCAGCAGTTCGGGACACCCTAATGAAAAACTGTTTTTT. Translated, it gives CASSSGHPNEKLFF.

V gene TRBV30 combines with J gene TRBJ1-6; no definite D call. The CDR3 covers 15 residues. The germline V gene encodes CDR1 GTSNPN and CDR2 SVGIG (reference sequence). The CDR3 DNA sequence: TGTGCTGTTGGCGGAGGGAGCTCCTATAATTCACCCCTCCACTTT. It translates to CAVGGGSSYNSPLHF.

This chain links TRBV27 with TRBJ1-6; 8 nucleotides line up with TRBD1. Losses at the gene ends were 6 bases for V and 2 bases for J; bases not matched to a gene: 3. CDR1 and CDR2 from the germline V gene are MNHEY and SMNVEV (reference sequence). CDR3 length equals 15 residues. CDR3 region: CASSDRGPYNSPLHF. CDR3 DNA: TGTGCCAGCAGCGACAGGGGCCCCTATAATTCACCCCTCCACTTT.

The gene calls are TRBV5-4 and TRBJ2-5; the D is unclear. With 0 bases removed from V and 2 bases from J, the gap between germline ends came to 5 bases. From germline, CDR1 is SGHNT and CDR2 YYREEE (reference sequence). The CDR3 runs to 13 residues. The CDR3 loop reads CASSLAYQETQYF. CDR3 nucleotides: TGTGCCAGCAGCTTGGCCTATCAAGAGACCCAGTACTTC.

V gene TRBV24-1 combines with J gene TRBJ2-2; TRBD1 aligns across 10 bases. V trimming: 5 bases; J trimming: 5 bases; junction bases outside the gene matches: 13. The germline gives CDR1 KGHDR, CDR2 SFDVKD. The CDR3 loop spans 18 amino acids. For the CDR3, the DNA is TGTGCCACCAGTGGGGGGACAGGGGCTTCTGCGATTACCGGGGAGCTGTTTTTT. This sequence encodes CATSGGTGASAITGELFF.

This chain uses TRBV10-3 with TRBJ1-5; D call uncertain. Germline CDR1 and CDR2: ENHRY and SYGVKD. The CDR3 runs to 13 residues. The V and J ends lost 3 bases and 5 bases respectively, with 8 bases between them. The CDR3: CAISDSSDQPQHF. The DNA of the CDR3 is TGTGCCATCAGTGATTCGTCAGATCAGCCCCAGCATTTT.

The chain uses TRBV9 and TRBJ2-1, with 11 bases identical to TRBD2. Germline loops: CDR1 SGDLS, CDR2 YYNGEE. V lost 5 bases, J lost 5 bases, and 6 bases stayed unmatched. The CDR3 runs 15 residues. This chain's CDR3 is CASSRLAGNHNEQFF. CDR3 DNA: TGTGCCAGCAGTCGACTAGCGGGGAACCACAATGAGCAGTTCTTC. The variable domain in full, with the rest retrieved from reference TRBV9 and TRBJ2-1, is DSGVTQTPKHLITATGQRVTLRCSPRSGDLSVYWYQQSLDQGLQFLIQYYNGEERAKGNILERFSAQQFPDLHSELNLSSLELGDSALYFCASSRLAGNHNEQFFGPGTRLTVL.

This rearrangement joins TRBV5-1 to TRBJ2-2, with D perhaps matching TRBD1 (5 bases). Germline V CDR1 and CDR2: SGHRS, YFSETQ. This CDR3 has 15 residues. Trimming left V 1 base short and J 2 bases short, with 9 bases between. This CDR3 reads CASSLRGLNTGELFF. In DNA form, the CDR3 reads TGCGCCAGCAGCTTGAGGGGATTAAACACCGGGGAGCTGTTTTTT.

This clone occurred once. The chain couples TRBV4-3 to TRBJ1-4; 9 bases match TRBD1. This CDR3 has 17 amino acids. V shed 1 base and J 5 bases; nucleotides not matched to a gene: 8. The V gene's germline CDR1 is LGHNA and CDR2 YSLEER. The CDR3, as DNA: TGCGCCAGCAGCCAAGCCGGGACAGGGTTAGCCAATGAAAAACTGTTTTTT. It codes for CASSQAGTGLANEKLFF.

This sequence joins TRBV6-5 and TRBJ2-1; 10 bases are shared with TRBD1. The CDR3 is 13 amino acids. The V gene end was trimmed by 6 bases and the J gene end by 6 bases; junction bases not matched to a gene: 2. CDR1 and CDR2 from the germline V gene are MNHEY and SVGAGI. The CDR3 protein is CASRRDRGNEQFF. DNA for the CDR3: TGTGCCAGCAGGAGGGACAGGGGCAATGAGCAGTTCTTC.

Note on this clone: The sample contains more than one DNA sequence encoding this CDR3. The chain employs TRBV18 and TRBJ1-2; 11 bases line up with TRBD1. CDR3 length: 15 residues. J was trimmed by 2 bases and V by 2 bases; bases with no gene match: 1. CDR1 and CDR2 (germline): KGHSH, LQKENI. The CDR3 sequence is CASSPRTGGNYGYTF. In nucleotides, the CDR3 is TGTGCCAGCTCACCAAGGACAGGGGGCAACTATGGCTACACCTTC.

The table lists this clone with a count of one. CDR3 sequence: CASSYRGQRINPNSYEQYF. CDR3 nucleotide sequence: TGTGCCAGCAGCTATCGGGGACAGCGAATAAATCCAAACTCCTACGAGCAGTACTTC. The chain joins TRBV7-6 to TRBJ2-7, with TRBD1 matching over 7 bases. This CDR3 is built from 19 residues. Germline V CDR1 and CDR2: SGHVS, FNYEAQ. V shed 4 bases and J 0 bases; nucleotides not matched to a gene: 18.

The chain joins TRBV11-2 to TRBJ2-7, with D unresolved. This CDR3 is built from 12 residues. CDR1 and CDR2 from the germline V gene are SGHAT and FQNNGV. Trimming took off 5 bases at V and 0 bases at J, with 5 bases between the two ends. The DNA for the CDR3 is TGTGCCAGCAGCCCTCCCTCCTACGAGCAGTACTTC. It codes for CASSPPSYEQYF. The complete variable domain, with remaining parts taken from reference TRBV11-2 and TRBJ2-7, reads EAGVAQSPRYKIIEKRQSVAFWCNPISGHATLYWYQQILGQGPKLLIQFQNNGVVDDSQLPKDRFSAERLKGVDSTLKIQPAKLEDSAVYLCASSPPSYEQYFGPGTRLTVT.

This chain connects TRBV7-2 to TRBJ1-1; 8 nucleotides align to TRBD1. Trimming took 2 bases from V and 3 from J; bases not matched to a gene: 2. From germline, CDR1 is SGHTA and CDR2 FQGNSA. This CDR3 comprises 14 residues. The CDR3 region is CASSLNRGDTEAFF. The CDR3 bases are TGTGCCAGCAGCTTAAACAGGGGGGACACTGAAGCTTTCTTT.

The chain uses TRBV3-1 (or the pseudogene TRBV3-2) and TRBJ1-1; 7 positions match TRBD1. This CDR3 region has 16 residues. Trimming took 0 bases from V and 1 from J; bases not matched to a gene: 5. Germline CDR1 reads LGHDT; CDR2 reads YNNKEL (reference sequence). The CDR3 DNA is TGTGCCAGCAGCCAAGATTCCCCAGGGGGGAACACTGAAGCTTTCTTT. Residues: CASSQDSPGGNTEAFF.

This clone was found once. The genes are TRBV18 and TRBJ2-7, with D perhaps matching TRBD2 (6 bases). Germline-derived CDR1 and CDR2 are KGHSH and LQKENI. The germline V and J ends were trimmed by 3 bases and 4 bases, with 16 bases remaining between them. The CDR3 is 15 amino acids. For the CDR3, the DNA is TGTGCCAGCTCACCCACAGGCGCCCGGGGGTACGAGCAGTACTTC. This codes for CASSPTGARGYEQYF.

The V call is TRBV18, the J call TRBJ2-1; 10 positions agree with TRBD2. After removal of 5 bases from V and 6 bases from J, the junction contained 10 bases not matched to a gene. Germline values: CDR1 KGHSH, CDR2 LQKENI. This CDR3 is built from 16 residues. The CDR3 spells CASSTQSGGAFNEQFF. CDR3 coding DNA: TGTGCCAGCTCAACTCAAAGCGGGGGGGCCTTCAATGAGCAGTTCTTC.

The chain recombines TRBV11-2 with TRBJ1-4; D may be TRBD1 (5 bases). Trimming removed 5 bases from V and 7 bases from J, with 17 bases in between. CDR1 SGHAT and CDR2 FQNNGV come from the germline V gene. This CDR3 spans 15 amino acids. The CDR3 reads CASSLHWTRLEKLFF. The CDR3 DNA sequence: TGTGCCAGCAGCCTCCACTGGACACGACTTGAAAAACTGTTTTTT.